This T cell receptor beta chain appears in the sequencing data of a study of T cells in Graves' hyperthyroidism and ophthalmopathy. Study overall: Peripheral blood was acquired at first diagnosis, ahead of any therapy whatsoever. Study-level findings and limits: Blood held most thyroid clonotypes expanded above 0.001 frequency.

Notes on this clonotype: Its antigen is not identified.

Researchers barred patients who had uncontrolled infection, other autoimmune disease, pregnancy or lactation. On the basis of clinical symptoms, serum thyroxine and TRAb, thyroid ultrasound and orbital computed tomography, diagnoses were made. TCR beta CDR3 sequences were amplified from RNA transcripts. Researchers ran a first-round RT-PCR on the TCR CDR3 using the HTBI primer set. TCRdb independently ran MiXCR on the multiplex PCR reads; one entry per CDR3 protein. The sample consists of more than 350,000 distinct CDR3 sequences, about a sixth of them appearing once. V shed 4 bases and J shed 1 base, with 14 bases lying between them. This CDR3 contains 15 residues. CDR1 SGHRS and CDR2 YFSETQ come from the germline V gene.

The V gene is TRBV5-1, the J gene TRBJ1-1; no clear D. The sequenced sample consisted of blood. The receptor was derived from a woman under 40 with Graves' hyperthyroidism that later progressed to Graves' ophthalmopathy. DNA for the CDR3: TGCGCCAGCAGCCCCACCTGGCAGGAGAACACTGAAGCTTTCTTT. Encoded protein: CASSPTWQENTEAFF.